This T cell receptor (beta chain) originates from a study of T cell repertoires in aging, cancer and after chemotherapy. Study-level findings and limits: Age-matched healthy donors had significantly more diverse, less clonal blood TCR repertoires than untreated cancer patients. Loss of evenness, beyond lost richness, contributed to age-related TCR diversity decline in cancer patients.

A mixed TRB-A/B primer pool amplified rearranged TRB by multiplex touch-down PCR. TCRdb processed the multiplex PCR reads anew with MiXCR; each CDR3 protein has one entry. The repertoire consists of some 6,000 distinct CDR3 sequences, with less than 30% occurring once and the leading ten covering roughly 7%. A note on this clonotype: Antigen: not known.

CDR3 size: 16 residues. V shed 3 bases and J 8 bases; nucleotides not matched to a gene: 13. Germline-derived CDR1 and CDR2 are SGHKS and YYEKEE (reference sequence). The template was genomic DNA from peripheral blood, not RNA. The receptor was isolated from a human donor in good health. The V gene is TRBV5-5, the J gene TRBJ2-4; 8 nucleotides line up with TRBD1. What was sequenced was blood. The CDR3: CASSSGQGPLGDIQYF. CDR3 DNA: TGTGCCAGCAGCTCCGGACAGGGCCCCCTAGGGGACATTCAGTACTTC. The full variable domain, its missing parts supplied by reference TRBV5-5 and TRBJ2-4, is DAGVTQSPTHLIKTRGQQVTLRCSPISGHKSVSWYQQVLGQGPQFIFQYYEKEERGRGNFPDRFSARQFPNYSSELNVNALLLGDSALYLCASSSGQGPLGDIQYFGAGTRLSVL.